This TCR beta chain was profiled in a study of blood T cell repertoires in COVID-19. Across the whole study: T cells, B-cell-depleted T cells, or PBMCs provided the cDNA or gDNA that served as material.

With V trimmed by 6 bases and J by 3 bases, 9 bases remained unmatched. Looked up from germline, CDR1 is SGHRS and CDR2 is YFSETQ. The CDR3 is made up of 15 amino acids. The Seattle patients joined while their infection was active and were tracked longitudinally afterward. Study processing details: Reference gene primer amplification gave nucleated cell count estimates. The repertoire was sequenced with immunoSEQ multiplex PCR; TCRdb's copy has only in-frame clones and lacks some. V, J and clone size were drawn from that table, and D and trimming were deduced from the DNA. The sample shows over 65,000 clones, around nine tenths of them seen only once.

This receptor was obtained from a man aged 80 or over with COVID-19, enrolled during active disease. This sequence joins TRBV5-1 and TRBJ2-5, with 9 positions matching TRBD2. Sequenced sample: peripheral blood. The CDR3 coding sequence is TGCGCCAGCACCCCGGCGGGGGGGGCCAAAGAGACCCAGTACTTC. This encodes CASTPAGGAKETQYF. The variable domain in full, completed from reference TRBV5-1 and TRBJ2-5, reads KAGVTQTPRYLIKTRGQQVTLSCSPISGHRSVSWYQQTPGQGLQFLFEYFSETQRNKGNFPGRFSGRQFSNSRSEMNVSTLELGDSALYLCASTPAGGAKETQYFGPGTRLLVL.